These T cell receptor beta chains were read from a single sample in a study of blood T cell repertoires in COVID-19. Sequencing used immunoSEQ multiplex PCR; TCRdb keeps in-frame clones, though not all of them. The sample comprises some 320,000 clones, approximately 91% of which are singletons, and approximately 4.1% rests with the top ten. Material: PBMCs or T cells enriched from blood (not recorded which). The receptors were sampled from a woman aged 25 to 39 who had been exposed to COVID-19. Each CDR3 is given with its conserved first and last residue. The order of the fields is J gene, V gene, D gene, CDR3 protein, CDR3 DNA. A D gene is named only where the DNA matches it firmly.

J: TRBJ1-1
V: TRBV5-1
D: -
CDR3: CASSPHRGVSEAFF
DNA: TGCGCCAGCAGCCCCCACCGGGGGGTATCTGAAGCTTTCTTT

J: TRBJ2-7
V: TRBV11-3
D: -
CDR3: CASSLGGRGNEQYF
DNA: TGTGCCAGCAGCTTAGGGGGCAGGGGCAACGAGCAGTACTTC

J: TRBJ1-2
V: TRBV27
D: TRBD1
CDR3: CASSFGQGGGYTF
DNA: TGTGCCAGCAGTTTTGGACAGGGCGGGGGCTACACCTTC

J: TRBJ2-5
V: TRBV5-4
D: TRBD2
CDR3: CASSSGTSGQETQYF
DNA: TGTGCCAGCAGCTCCGGGACTAGCGGGCAAGAGACCCAGTACTTC

J: TRBJ2-5
V: TRBV7-2
D: -
CDR3: CASSSVKRQETQYF
DNA: TGTGCCAGCAGCTCCGTGAAGCGACAAGAGACCCAGTACTTC

J: TRBJ2-3
V: TRBV7-2
D: -
CDR3: CASSFRDTQYF
DNA: TGTGCCAGCAGCTTCCGAGATACGCAGTATTTT

J: TRBJ2-5
V: TRBV19
D: -
CDR3: CASSNPSQGQETQYF
DNA: TGTGCCAGTAGTAACCCCTCTCAGGGCCAAGAGACCCAGTACTTC

J: TRBJ1-2
V: TRBV27
D: -
CDR3: CASSGLLGGYTF
DNA: TGTGCCAGCAGCGGGCTACTAGGGGGCTACACCTTC

J: TRBJ1-4
V: TRBV7-3
D: TRBD1
CDR3: CASSYFRTGACNEKLFF
DNA: TGTGCCAGCAGCTATTTCCGTACAGGGGCCTGTAATGAAAAACTGTTTTTT

J: TRBJ2-3
V: TRBV6-5
D: TRBD1
CDR3: CASRHRGPGDTQYF
DNA: TGTGCCAGCAGACACAGGGGGCCTGGAGATACGCAGTATTTT

J: TRBJ2-5
V: TRBV4-1
D: TRBD2
CDR3: CASSQEWGGLVQQETQYF
DNA: TGCGCCAGCAGCCAAGAATGGGGGGGATTAGTTCAACAAGAGACCCAGTACTTC

J: TRBJ2-5
V: TRBV5-1
D: TRBD1
CDR3: CASSLDGQGTQKTQYF
DNA: TGCGCCAGCAGCTTGGATGGACAGGGCACTCAAAAGACCCAGTACTTC

J: TRBJ1-2
V: TRBV24-1
D: TRBD1
CDR3: CATSDPRQGVDYGYTF
DNA: TGTGCCACCAGTGATCCACGACAGGGGGTTGACTATGGCTACACCTTC